This T cell receptor (beta chain) was retrieved from a study of identical twins. CDR3 size: 14 residues. The V gene's germline CDR1 is SGHRS and CDR2 YFSETQ. V lost 4 bases, J lost 8 bases, and 6 bases stayed unmatched. TCRdb redid the calling of the 5' RACE reads with MiXCR, one entry per CDR3 protein. The repertoire holds 400,000 to 550,000 distinct CDR3 sequences, with roughly 24% as singletons. A further study also used this sample, focusing on T cells expressing NK-cell markers.

Sequenced: CD4+ T cells sorted from blood. The origin of this receptor is a woman between 18 and 29 years old in good health. The chain is built from TRBV5-1 and TRBJ2-1; TRBD2 matches 10 bases. The chain's CDR3 is CASSTQRGGDEQFF. In DNA form, the CDR3 reads TGCGCCAGCAGCACCCAGCGGGGGGGTGATGAGCAGTTCTTC.